The 10 T cell receptor beta chains presented below share a single source sample, sequenced in a study of yellow fever vaccine responses in identical twins. Each CDR3 protein is one row after TCRdb ran MiXCR on the RT-PCR reads. This sample carries about 5,000 distinct CDR3 sequences, around 64% of them seen once, and the ten largest clones take about 1.8%. Sequencing used T cells from blood (PBMCs), unsorted or a sorted subset (not recorded which), obtained before or after yellow fever vaccination (not recorded which). Receptors were obtained from a young woman who received the yellow fever vaccine.

The chain links TRBV20-1 to TRBJ2-1, with D perhaps assigned TRBD1 or TRBD2 (5 bases each). The V gene's germline CDR1 is DFQATT and CDR2 SNEGSKA (reference sequence). The CDR3 runs to 14 residues. Trimming removed 3 bases at V and 9 bases at J, with 18 bases between. Here the CDR3 reads CSASRLDQRGEQFF. The CDR3 nucleotides are TGCAGTGCTAGCCGGCTGGACCAGAGGGGTGAGCAGTTCTTC.

In this sample, this clonotype turned up a few times. J is TRBJ1-2 and V is TRBV6-1; 9 bases fit TRBD1. V trimming: 5 bases; J trimming: 8 bases; junction bases outside the gene matches: 3. From germline, CDR1 is MNHNS and CDR2 SASEGT. The length of the CDR3 is 12 residues. CDR3 region: CASSTGGKGYTF. CDR3 nucleotide sequence: TGTGCCAGCAGTACAGGGGGCAAAGGCTACACCTTC.

The table lists this clonotype with a count of one. This chain's CDR3 is CSAGDLSYEQYF. CDR3 nucleotide sequence: TGCAGCGCCGGGGACCTCTCCTACGAGCAGTACTTC. The chain employs TRBV29-1 and TRBJ2-7; D may be TRBD1 or TRBD2 (5 bases each). CDR3 length: 12 residues. Germline V gene sequence: CDR1 SQVTM, CDR2 ANQGSEA. Trimming stripped 7 bases from V and 0 bases from J, with 10 bases between.

The chain is built from TRBV29-1 and TRBJ2-7, with D maybe TRBD1 (6 bases). The CDR3 runs to 13 residues. V shed 6 bases and J shed 1 base, with 13 bases lying between them. Germline V gives CDR1 SQVTM, CDR2 ANQGSEA. CDR3: CSVTGTLSYEQYF. The CDR3 DNA is TGCAGCGTAACAGGGACATTGTCCTACGAGCAGTACTTC.

This chain uses TRBV10-3 with TRBJ1-5; TRBD1 agrees at 8 bases. CDR3 size: 15 residues. Germline CDR1 and CDR2: ENHRY and SYGVKD. Unmatched junction bases numbered 6, after V lost 6 bases and J lost 2 bases. For the CDR3, the DNA is TGTGCCATCAGGTCAGGGGGCGCGGGCAATCAGCCCCAGCATTTT. Its translation: CAIRSGGAGNQPQHF.

This clonotype has more than one count but fewer than ten. The chain has TRBV12-3 or TRBV12-4 and TRBJ1-1, with 8 bases that match TRBD1. Unmatched junction bases numbered 3, after V lost 5 bases and J lost 4 bases. The CDR3 consists of 13 residues. The CDR3 protein is CASSPTGATEAFF. CDR3 nucleotides: TGTGCCAGCAGTCCGACAGGGGCCACTGAAGCTTTCTTT.

The chain recombines TRBV11-1 with TRBJ1-3; possible D gene TRBD1, 5 bases. V was trimmed by 3 bases and J by 4 bases, leaving 10 bases between them. Germline CDR1 is SGHAT and CDR2 is FQDESV (reference sequence). The CDR3 is 14 residues long. CDR3 bases: TGTGCCAGCAGCTTCCCCGGGACCGGAAACACCATATATTTT. Translation: CASSFPGTGNTIYF.

V is TRBV2 and J is TRBJ2-5, with 11 bases lining up with TRBD2. This CDR3 has 16 amino acids. J was trimmed by 4 bases and V by 10 bases; bases with no gene match: 14. Germline V lookup: CDR1 SNHLY, CDR2 FYNNEI. The chain's CDR3 is CAIYPSSGGIIETQYF. In DNA, the CDR3 is TGTGCCATCTACCCCTCTAGCGGGGGGATTATAGAGACCCAGTACTTC.

This chain uses TRBV4-2 with TRBJ2-7; no clear D gene. V lost 5 bases and J 1 base, leaving 9 bases between the germline ends. The CDR3 has 13 amino acids. Germline CDR1 reads LGHNA; CDR2 reads YNFKEQ. The CDR3 DNA reads as TGTGCCAGCAGCGCCGACCTATCCTACGAGCAGTACTTC. The encoded protein is CASSADLSYEQYF.

The CDR3 sequence: CSAGIGGAVETQYF. The CDR3 DNA follows: TGCAGTGCTGGAATCGGGGGGGCCGTCGAGACCCAGTACTTC. The chain joins TRBV20-1 to TRBJ2-5; the match to TRBD2 covers 8 bases. The V segment lost 5 bases and the J segment 5 bases; nucleotides outside the gene matches: 10. The CDR3 is 14 amino acids. Germline CDR1 and CDR2: DFQATT and SNEGSKA (reference sequence).